This entry features one T cell receptor beta chain sequence. These data come from a study of blood T cell repertoires in COVID-19. Study at large: PBMCs, B-cell-depleted T cells, or T cells provided the cDNA or gDNA that made up the material.

V dropped 1 base and J dropped 8; count of bases not matched to a gene: 7. The CDR3 spans 15 residues. Per germline, CDR1 SGHAT and CDR2 FQNNGV. Profiling relied on immunoSEQ multiplex PCR, and the TCRdb table lists in-frame clones only, not all of them. The table includes fewer than 200,000 clones, around four fifths detected once. This sequence was found in a woman in her sixties or seventies with COVID-19, enrolled during active disease. The source material was peripheral blood. The genes are TRBV11-2 and TRBJ1-4; 7 nucleotides line up with TRBD1. The CDR3 region has the DNA TGTGCCAGCAGCTTAGCTCGACAGGGAAACGAAAAACTGTTTTTT. Protein: CASSLARQGNEKLFF. The full variable domain, its missing parts supplied by reference TRBV11-2 and TRBJ1-4, is EAGVAQSPRYKIIEKRQSVAFWCNPISGHATLYWYQQILGQGPKLLIQFQNNGVVDDSQLPKDRFSAERLKGVDSTLKIQPAKLEDSAVYLCASSLARQGNEKLFFGSGTQLSVL.